This T cell receptor beta chain was captured in a study of blood T cell repertoires in COVID-19. Participants, about 18 to 90 years old, spanned under 25 US areas. Clinical histories supplied by participants themselves formed the basis of cohort assignment. As originally analysed: Reference gene primer amplification yielded estimated nucleated cell counts. Method: immunoSEQ multiplex PCR; TCRdb's copy keeps in-frame clones and lacks some. Clone size and V and J calls were adopted from that table, with D and trimming inferred from the DNA. The sample has some 190,000 clones, roughly 84% seen once. Germline assignment: CDR1 MDHEN and CDR2 SYDVKM. This CDR3 is 15 amino acids long. The ends were cut back, 6 bases at V and 2 bases at J, with 16 bases in the middle.

Material for sequencing was PBMCs or T cells enriched from blood (not recorded which). The clonotype comes from a woman younger than 45 who had recovered from COVID-19. V is TRBV28 and J is TRBJ2-5; TRBD1 is a possible D gene (6 bases). The CDR3 DNA sequence: TGTGCCAGCAGATCTTTACAGGGTCGACAAGAGACCCAGTACTTC. This translates into CASRSLQGRQETQYF.